The clone carrying this TCR beta chain was observed a handful of times. As yet, its antigen is unknown. The study isolated at least 7 million PBMCs from each sample. The source of the sample is a study of blood T cells in healthy people across ages. Notes on the study in general: Underestimates were what the diversity estimates from one million T cells were considered to be.

Germline values: CDR1 SEHNR, CDR2 FQNEAQ (reference sequence). V was shortened by 5 bases and J by 2 bases, with 11 bases between the two germline ends. This CDR3 comprises 14 residues. Alongside a J-beta primer mix, a sample-barcoded 5' primer served in a second PCR lasting about 6 to 12 cycles. All cDNA molecules were each tagged by a template-switch adaptor with 12 random nucleotides. Using its own MiXCR run on the 5' RACE reads, TCRdb lists one record per CDR3 protein. Among about 940,000 distinct CDR3 sequences, under 50% were seen once, and the ten largest hold around 15%. The sample was blood. The receptor was derived from a man aged 30 to 45 in good health. This rearrangement joins TRBV7-9 to TRBJ2-3; D is perhaps TRBD2 (5 bases). CDR3 sequence: CASSPGSLTDTQYF. CDR3 nucleotides: TGTGCCAGCAGCCCGGGGTCCCTCACAGATACGCAGTATTTT. The full variable domain, its missing parts supplied by reference TRBV7-9 and TRBJ2-3, is DTGVSQNPRHKITKRGQNVTFRCDPISEHNRLYWYRQTLGQGPEFLTYFQNEAQLEKSRLLSDRFSAERPKGSFSTLEIQRTEQGDSAMYLCASSPGSLTDTQYFGPGTRLTVL.